This note documents a single T cell receptor (beta chain) sequence. Per the original methods: For nucleated cells, counts were estimated from reference gene primer amplification. Profiled with immunoSEQ multiplex PCR; TCRdb holds only in-frame clones, not every one. V, J and clone size derive from that table, while D and trimming were established from the DNA sequence. The table records around 180,000 clones, about 88% of them present only once. These data come from a study of blood T cell repertoires in COVID-19. Across the whole study: COVID-19 samples collected from the United States, Italy and Spain covered acute and convalescent phases. PBMCs, B-cell-depleted T cells, or T cells were the source of the cDNA or gDNA that made up the material.

Germline values: CDR1 MNHNS, CDR2 SASEGT. Trimming stripped 0 bases from V and 3 bases from J, with 12 bases between. This CDR3 spans 16 amino acids. The TCR originated in a man in his 70s with active or convalescent COVID-19. The chain joins TRBV6-1 to TRBJ1-5; TRBD1 might be the D (6 bases). Input material: peripheral blood. The CDR3 DNA reads as TGTGCCAGCAGTGAAGCGCGTGGGGGCTTCAATCAGCCCCAGCATTTT. This encodes CASSEARGGFNQPQHF.